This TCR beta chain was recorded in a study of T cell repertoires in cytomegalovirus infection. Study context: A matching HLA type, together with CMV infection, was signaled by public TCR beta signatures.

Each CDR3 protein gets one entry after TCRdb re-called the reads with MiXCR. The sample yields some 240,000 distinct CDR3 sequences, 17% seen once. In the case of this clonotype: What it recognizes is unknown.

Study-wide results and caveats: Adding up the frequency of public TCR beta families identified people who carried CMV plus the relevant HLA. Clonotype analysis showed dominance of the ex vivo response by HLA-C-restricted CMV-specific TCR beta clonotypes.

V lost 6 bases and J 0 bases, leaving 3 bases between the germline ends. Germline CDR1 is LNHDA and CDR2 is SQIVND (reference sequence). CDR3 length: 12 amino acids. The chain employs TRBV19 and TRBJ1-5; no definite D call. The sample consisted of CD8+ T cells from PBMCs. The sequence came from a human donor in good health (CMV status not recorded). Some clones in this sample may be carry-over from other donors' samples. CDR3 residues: CASRGSNQPQHF. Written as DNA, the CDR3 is TGTGCCAGTAGAGGTAGCAATCAGCCCCAGCATTTT.